Described below is a single T cell receptor beta chain sequence and its context. Its target is unknown. At one end, the junction sequence differs from germline, possibly due to a read error. The sample belongs to a study of glioma-infiltrating T cells. Study information: Before surgery, glioma patients received dexamethasone for at most six days. The study's findings and limits: A blood CDR3 motif signature was depleted in highly divergent patients.

Amplification of TCR alpha and beta CDR3 regions from RNA used iRepertoire nested multiplex PCR. MiXCR, run by TCRdb on the multiplex PCR reads, gives a single entry per CDR3 protein. This sample has fewer than 500,000 distinct CDR3 sequences, with roughly two fifths found just once. This clonotype was obtained from a human donor with low-grade glioma or glioblastoma, undergoing nonglioma brain surgery, or in good health (not recorded which). The source material was glioma tissue, nonneoplastic brain tissue, or PBMCs (not recorded which).

CDR3 region: CARSLVREGAGDYSNQPQHF. In DNA form, the CDR3 reads TGTGCCAGAAGCTTAGTGAGGGAGGGGGCGGGGGATTATAGCAATCAGCCCCAGCATTTT. The V call is TRBV7-2, the J call TRBJ1-5, with 7 positions matching TRBD1. CDR1 SGHTA and CDR2 FQGNSA come from the germline V gene. The CDR3 contains 20 residues.